The 30 T cell receptor beta chains presented below share a single source sample, sequenced in a study of cytomegalovirus exposure and HLA in healthy donors (TCRdb year 2017). To prepare the library, the immunoSEQ multiplex PCR assay was applied. For the multiplex PCR, a mixture combining 60 forward primers for TCR Vbeta segments and 13 reverse primers for TCR Jbeta segments was used. Imported from immuneACCESS, the table was reduced by TCRdb to in-frame sequences with V and J called. These copies leave out some clones; in studies compared against another copy, an unresolved V gene accounts for under half, and the cause of the remainder is not known. For this sample the table gives roughly 140,000 clones, of which about 80% were detected only once. Approximately 1.5% of the sample goes to the ten largest clones. Sequenced sample: PBMCs. The origin of the receptors is a woman aged 30 to 39 in good health and CMV-seronegative.

The V call is TRBV28, the J call TRBJ2-7; 11 bases align to TRBD2. The CDR3 spans 15 residues. V was pared by 4 bases and J by 2 bases, with 4 bases of the junction left unmatched. The germline CDR1 and CDR2 sequences are MDHEN and SYDVKM. CDR3 nucleotides: TGTGCCAGCAGTTCGGGACTAGCGGCCACCTACGAGCAGTACTTC. It translates to CASSSGLAATYEQYF.

The chain employs TRBV4-2 and TRBJ1-1; D perhaps matches TRBD1 (5 bases). CDR1 is LGHNA, CDR2 YNFKEQ, per germline. V lost 0 bases to trimming and J lost 0 bases, with 11 bases between them. The CDR3 length is 16 residues. The chain's CDR3 is CASSQDGGVMNTEAFF. Written as DNA, the CDR3 is TGTGCCAGCAGCCAAGATGGAGGGGTCATGAACACTGAAGCTTTCTTT.

The chain recombines TRBV2 with TRBJ2-7, with 8 bases matching TRBD1. The germline CDR1 and CDR2 sequences are SNHLY and FYNNEI. V gave up 6 bases and J gave up 5 bases; unmatched junction bases: 3. The CDR3 covers 12 residues. The CDR3 loop is CASSTQGDEQYF. CDR3 bases: TGTGCCAGCAGCACACAGGGGGACGAGCAGTACTTC. Combining the CDR3 with reference TRBV2 and TRBJ2-7 gives the whole variable domain EPEVTQTPSHQVTQMGQEVILRCVPISNHLYFYWYRQILGQKVEFLVSFYNNEISEKSEIFDDQFSVERPDGSNFTLKIRSTKLEDSAMYFCASSTQGDEQYFGPGTRLTVT.

J is TRBJ2-2 and V is TRBV6-5; maybe TRBD1 (6 bases). Trimming removed 6 bases from V and 4 bases from J, with 15 bases in between. Germline CDR1 is MNHEY and CDR2 is SVGAGI. The CDR3 runs 15 residues. The CDR3 loop reads CASSPDRGGTGELFF. The CDR3 nucleotides read TGTGCCAGCAGCCCGGATAGAGGGGGCACCGGGGAGCTGTTTTTT.

The V and J genes are TRBV7-9 and TRBJ2-2, with 7 bases fitting TRBD1. CDR3 length: 15 amino acids. Trimming removed 5 bases from V and 6 bases from J; junction bases left unmatched: 9. Germline V gene lookup returns CDR1 SEHNR and CDR2 FQNEAQ (reference sequence). The CDR3 nucleotides are TGTGCCAGCAGCCGAAAAACAACAGGGGCCGGGGAGCTGTTTTTT. Translation: CASSRKTTGAGELFF.

The chain is built from TRBV5-1 and TRBJ2-1; D is undetermined. Trimming took off 0 bases at V and 0 bases at J, with 13 bases between the two ends. This CDR3 region has 17 residues. CDR1 is SGHRS, CDR2 YFSETQ, per germline. Written as DNA, the CDR3 is TGCGCCAGCAGCTTGGTTGGGCAGAAGAGCTCCTACAATGAGCAGTTCTTC. Protein: CASSLVGQKSSYNEQFF. Together with reference TRBV5-1 and TRBJ2-1, the CDR3 gives the full variable domain: KAGVTQTPRYLIKTRGQQVTLSCSPISGHRSVSWYQQTPGQGLQFLFEYFSETQRNKGNFPGRFSGRQFSNSRSEMNVSTLELGDSALYLCASSLVGQKSSYNEQFFGPGTRLTVL.

The genes are TRBV2 and TRBJ1-2; D unclear. CDR3 length: 14 amino acids. Germline V gene sequence: CDR1 SNHLY, CDR2 FYNNEI. V was shortened by 3 bases and J by 1 base, with 9 bases between the two germline ends. The CDR3 sequence is CASSERQINYGYTF. DNA of the CDR3: TGTGCCAGCAGTGAGCGGCAGATTAACTATGGCTACACCTTC.

The genes are TRBV7-2 and TRBJ2-5; D gene uncertain. The CDR3 loop spans 12 amino acids. Germline CDR1 reads SGHTA; CDR2 reads FQGNSA. The germline V and J ends were trimmed by 4 bases and 0 bases, with 3 bases remaining between them. CDR3 DNA sequence: TGTGCCAGCAGCTCGTACCAAGAGACCCAGTACTTC. Protein: CASSSYQETQYF.

V and J are TRBV6-1 and TRBJ1-6, with 10 bases aligning to TRBD1. This CDR3 is built from 13 residues. Germline values: CDR1 MNHNS, CDR2 SASEGT. Germline trimming cut 6 bases from V and 10 bases from J; bases unmatched to any gene: 3. The CDR3 is CASRGTGESPLHF. CDR3 in DNA: TGTGCCAGCAGGGGGACAGGGGAGTCACCCCTCCACTTT.

Only one count was recorded for this clone. The chain recombines TRBV9 with TRBJ1-2; tentative D call: TRBD1 (6 bases). The V end lost 4 bases, the J end lost 1 base, and 14 bases lay between the germline ends. From germline, CDR1 is SGDLS and CDR2 YYNGEE. The CDR3 is 15 residues long. The CDR3 is CASSLSQGNNYGYTF. CDR3 coding DNA: TGTGCCAGCAGCCTTAGCCAGGGGAATAACTATGGCTACACCTTC.

The CDR3 DNA is TGCGCCAGCAGCCAAGAGTCTAGCGGGAAGCACCCAAGCACAGATACGCAGTATTTT. Encoded protein: CASSQESSGKHPSTDTQYF. The J gene is TRBJ2-3, the V gene TRBV4-1, with TRBD2 matching 9 bases. V lost 0 bases to trimming and J lost 0 bases; unmatched junction nucleotides: 10. This CDR3 has 19 amino acids. Germline V gene sequence: CDR1 MGHRA, CDR2 YSYEKL.

The V gene is TRBV6-5, the J gene TRBJ2-1, with D tentatively TRBD2 (5 bases). CDR1 is MNHEY, CDR2 SVGAGI, per germline. Between the trimmed V and J ends, which lost 4 bases and 2 bases, there was a span of 15 bases. This CDR3 contains 16 residues. The CDR3 nucleotides read TGTGCCAGCAGTTCTCCGCGGTCGGGGACCTACAATGAGCAGTTCTTC. The encoded protein is CASSSPRSGTYNEQFF.

This clone has just one count. A junction end diverges from the germline sequence, so it may reflect a read error. The chain links TRBV18 to TRBJ1-1; 8 positions match TRBD1. This CDR3 is built from 15 residues. Germline lookup yields CDR1 KGHSH and CDR2 LQKENI. As DNA, the CDR3 is TGTGCCAGCTCACCTAACAGGGGGTTGAAAACTGAAGCTTTCTTT. Its protein product is CASSPNRGLKTEAFF.

The chain combines TRBV18 with TRBJ1-1; a weak D match, TRBD1 (5 bases). This CDR3 has 15 residues. The germline V and J ends were trimmed by 1 base and 1 base, with 10 bases remaining between them. Germline CDR1 and CDR2: KGHSH and LQKENI. The CDR3 coding sequence is TGTGCCAGCTCACCACGGGGAGGGGCGAACACTGAAGCTTTCTTT. Translated: CASSPRGGANTEAFF.

This clone has only a few counts. This chain links TRBV6-1 with TRBJ2-1, with 11 bases lining up with TRBD2. CDR1 is MNHNS, CDR2 SASEGT, per germline. Germline trimming cut 6 bases from V and 4 bases from J; bases unmatched to any gene: 5. The CDR3 extends over 15 amino acids. CDR3 in amino acids: CASSATSGVYNEQFF. The CDR3 region has the DNA TGTGCCAGCAGCGCGACTAGCGGGGTATACAATGAGCAGTTCTTC.

This clone was counted once. V is TRBV7-9 and J is TRBJ1-1, with 12 bases matching TRBD1. The germline gives CDR1 SEHNR, CDR2 FQNEAQ (reference sequence). The CDR3 covers 17 residues. The V segment lost 4 bases and the J segment 1 base; nucleotides outside the gene matches: 7. CDR3: CASSYPAGQGANTEAFF. CDR3 DNA sequence: TGTGCCAGCAGCTACCCCGCGGGACAGGGGGCGAACACTGAAGCTTTCTTT.

Turning to this clone: Different DNA sequences within this sample yield the same CDR3. The chain is built from TRBV2 and TRBJ2-2; 10 nucleotides align to TRBD2. Germline V CDR1 and CDR2: SNHLY, FYNNEI. The CDR3 is 15 amino acids. The V gene end was trimmed by 5 bases and the J gene end by 6 bases; junction bases not matched to a gene: 6. This CDR3 reads CASSSGRVSPGELFF. The CDR3 region has the DNA TGTGCCAGCAGTAGCGGGAGGGTATCCCCCGGGGAGCTGTTTTTT.

The J gene is TRBJ1-2, the V gene TRBV11-3, with a weak D call TRBD1 (6 bases). This CDR3 is built from 13 residues. CDR1 is SGHNT and CDR2 is YENEEA in the germline V gene. The ends were cut back, 6 bases at V and 7 bases at J, with 15 bases in the middle. CDR3 amino acids: CASSSGQSGGYTF. DNA of the CDR3: TGTGCCAGCAGTTCGGGACAATCGGGTGGCTACACCTTC.

J is TRBJ1-1 and V is TRBV5-1; TRBD1 aligns across 8 bases. CDR1 and CDR2 (germline): SGHRS, YFSETQ. Trimming at V came to 4 bases and at J to 3 bases, leaving 5 bases not matched to a gene. The CDR3 totals 14 residues. CDR3 sequence (DNA): TGCGCCAGCAGCGGCGGACAGGGCCACACTGAAGCTTTCTTT. This gives the protein CASSGGQGHTEAFF.

The rearrangement joins TRBV29-1 to TRBJ2-7; a possible D gene is TRBD2 (6 bases). Per the germline V gene, CDR1 is SQVTM and CDR2 is ANQGSEA. Trimming shortened V by 7 bases and J by 2 bases, and 12 bases separated the two germline ends. The CDR3 covers 12 residues. The CDR3 DNA is TGCAGCGGTGGGGACTTAACCTACGAGCAGTACTTC. Translation: CSGGDLTYEQYF.

V usage is TRBV6-6 and J usage is TRBJ1-2; weak D call: TRBD1 (6 bases). CDR1 and CDR2 from the germline V gene are MNHNY and SVGAGI (reference sequence). V shed 5 bases and J shed 4 bases, with 14 bases lying between them. This CDR3 is built from 14 residues. CDR3 protein: CASSLRGESYGYTF. The CDR3 bases are TGTGCCAGCAGTCTCAGGGGTGAGAGCTATGGCTACACCTTC.

This clone showed up just once. The chain uses TRBV7-6 and TRBJ2-2; no clear D. Trimming pared 8 bases from V and 5 bases from J, leaving 12 bases between. CDR1 SGHVS and CDR2 FNYEAQ come from the germline V gene. There are 13 residues in the CDR3. The CDR3 loop is CASHSRGTGELFF. The DNA for the CDR3 is TGTGCCAGCCACTCCCGAGGAACCGGGGAGCTGTTTTTT.

This clone has a handful of counts. The junction shows a germline mismatch at one end, possibly a read error. This chain connects TRBV5-4 to TRBJ2-2; 9 bases align to TRBD1. Germline V gives CDR1 SGHNT, CDR2 YYREEE (reference sequence). This CDR3 region has 16 residues. The CDR3 region is CASSLGQGSSSGELFF. DNA for the CDR3: TGTGCCAGCAGTTTGGGACAGGGATCTTCGTCCGGGGAGCTGTTTTTT.

V gene TRBV27 combines with J gene TRBJ2-3, with TRBD2 as a possible D gene (5 bases). The CDR3 runs 17 residues. CDR1 is MNHEY, CDR2 SMNVEV, per germline (reference sequence). Between the trimmed V and J ends, which lost 0 bases and 2 bases, there was a span of 15 bases. CDR3 loop: CASSLSSLAGLTDTQYF. Here the CDR3 DNA reads TGTGCCAGCAGTTTATCGTCCCTGGCGGGTCTCACAGATACGCAGTATTTT.

This rearrangement joins TRBV6-1 to TRBJ2-5; 7 bases are shared with TRBD1. V shed 2 bases, J shed 9 bases, and the junction held 9 bases outside the gene matches. The CDR3 covers 14 residues. Germline V CDR1 and CDR2: MNHNS, SASEGT. CDR3 nucleotides: TGTGCCAGCAGTGAACAGGGGACAGATGTGGCCCAGTACTTC. This encodes CASSEQGTDVAQYF.

The V and J genes are TRBV19 and TRBJ1-5; tentative D call: TRBD1 (5 bases). The germline gives CDR1 LNHDA, CDR2 SQIVND (reference sequence). This CDR3 has 14 amino acids. The V gene lost 11 bases and the J gene lost 3 bases, with 17 bases spanning the gap. The CDR3 protein is CASKRARDNQPQHF. The CDR3 nucleotides read TGTGCCTCCAAAAGGGCCAGGGACAATCAGCCCCAGCATTTT.

This chain links TRBV7-8 with TRBJ1-1, with a weak D call TRBD1 (5 bases). The CDR3 loop spans 14 amino acids. V was pared by 4 bases and J by 1 base, with 10 bases between. The germline CDR1 and CDR2 sequences are SGHVS and FQNEAQ. The CDR3 DNA reads as TGTGCCAGCAGCTCGGACACCTGGAACACTGAAGCTTTCTTT. Translation gives CASSSDTWNTEAFF.

This chain links TRBV19 with TRBJ2-2; 8 bases fit TRBD2. Germline V gives CDR1 LNHDA, CDR2 SQIVND (reference sequence). This CDR3 region has 19 residues. J was trimmed by 0 bases and V by 6 bases; bases with no gene match: 15. The CDR3 nucleotides are TGTGCCAGTAGCCCGATCGGGCTAGCGGGTGGAGCGAACACCGGGGAGCTGTTTTTT. This translates into CASSPIGLAGGANTGELFF.

This clone was counted a single time. The rearrangement joins TRBV2 to TRBJ1-6; D is ambiguous. The V gene's germline CDR1 is SNHLY and CDR2 FYNNEI. V shed 1 base and J shed 2 bases, with 6 bases lying between them. This CDR3 region has 15 residues. In nucleotides, the CDR3 is TGTGCCAGCAGTGAAGTCAGGCCCTATAATTCACCCCTCCACTTT. This translates into CASSEVRPYNSPLHF.

This chain uses TRBV4-3 with TRBJ1-2; 9 bases align to TRBD1. This CDR3 contains 15 residues. Germline V gene lookup returns CDR1 LGHNA and CDR2 YSLEER. The J segment lost 2 bases and the V segment lost 0 bases, leaving 1 base of the junction unmatched. The CDR3 DNA reads TGCGCCAGCAGCCAAGAAGGGACAGGGAACTATGGCTACACCTTC. Its translation: CASSQEGTGNYGYTF.